The clone carrying this T cell receptor beta chain has a handful of counts. What it binds is not known. Trimming took 5 bases from V and 0 from J; bases not matched to a gene: 7. Per germline, CDR1 MDHEN and CDR2 SYDVKM. The CDR3 spans 19 residues. This specimen comes from a study of cytomegalovirus exposure and HLA in healthy donors. Overall study findings and caveats: Through in vitro validation, a few CMV-associated chains were shown to be specific for CMV antigens. Altogether, 160 or so TCR beta chains were recorded as cytomegalovirus-associated. Despite most TCR sequences being rare, some public TCRs occurred in many donors.

TCRdb's copy holds only in-frame clones and misses some; the assay was immunoSEQ multiplex PCR. The data contain hundreds of thousands of clones, 87% of them seen just once; the ten biggest clones take up around 12%. J is TRBJ2-1 and V is TRBV28; 16 bases line up with TRBD2. The clonotype was recovered from a man between 18 and 29 years old in good health and CMV-seropositive. Sequencing was carried out using PBMCs. The CDR3 is CASSPGLAGGPGSYNEQFF. The CDR3 nucleotides are TGTGCCAGCAGTCCGGGACTAGCGGGAGGGCCGGGCTCCTACAATGAGCAGTTCTTC.